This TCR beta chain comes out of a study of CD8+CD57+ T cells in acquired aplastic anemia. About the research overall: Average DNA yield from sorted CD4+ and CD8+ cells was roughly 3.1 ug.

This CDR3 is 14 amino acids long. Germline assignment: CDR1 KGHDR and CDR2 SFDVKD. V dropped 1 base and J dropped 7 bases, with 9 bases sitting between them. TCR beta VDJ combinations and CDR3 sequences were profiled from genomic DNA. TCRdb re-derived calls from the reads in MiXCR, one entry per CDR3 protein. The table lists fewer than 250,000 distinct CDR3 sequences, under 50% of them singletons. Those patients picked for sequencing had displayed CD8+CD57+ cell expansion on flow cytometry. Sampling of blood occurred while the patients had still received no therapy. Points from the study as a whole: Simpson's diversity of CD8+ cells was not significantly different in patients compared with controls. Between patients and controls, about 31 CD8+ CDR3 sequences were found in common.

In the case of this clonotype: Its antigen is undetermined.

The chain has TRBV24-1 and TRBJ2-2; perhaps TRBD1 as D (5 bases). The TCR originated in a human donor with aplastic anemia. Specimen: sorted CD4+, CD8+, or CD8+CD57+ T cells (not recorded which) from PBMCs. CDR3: CATSDFRVHGELFF. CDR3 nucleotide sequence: TGTGCCACCAGTGATTTCAGGGTCCACGGGGAGCTGTTTTTT.